The 12 T cell receptor beta chains given below trace back to one sample, sequenced in a study of OX40 agonist ivuxolimab in advanced cancers. The repertoire was sequenced with immunoSEQ multiplex PCR; TCRdb's copy has only in-frame clones and lacks some. Of around 33,000 clones listed, roughly nine tenths are singletons. Material: CD4+ or CD8+ T cells sorted from blood, obtained in a trial of the OX40 agonist ivuxolimab. These receptor sequences come from an adult with an advanced solid tumor such as melanoma, head and neck, liver or kidney cancer.

Of note for this clone: Sequence at one end of the junction differs from germline and may be a read error. The V call is TRBV7-8, the J call TRBJ2-7; D is perhaps TRBD2 (5 bases). This CDR3 has 14 amino acids. Germline V gene lookup returns CDR1 SGHVS and CDR2 FQNEAQ. CDR3 protein: CACSLAHSSYEQYF. CDR3 sequence (DNA): TGTGCCTGCAGCTTAGCGCATAGTAGCTACGAGCAGTACTTC.

The gene calls are TRBV30 and TRBJ2-2, with D perhaps TRBD1 (6 bases). Germline CDR1 reads GTSNPN; CDR2 reads SVGIG (reference sequence). The CDR3 spans 17 residues. Between the trimmed V and J ends, which lost 3 bases and 3 bases, there was a span of 20 bases. CDR3 in amino acids: CAWSAPQGPPYTGELFF. CDR3 bases: TGTGCCTGGAGCGCTCCCCAGGGGCCCCCCTACACCGGGGAGCTGTTTTTT.

The V gene is TRBV2, the J gene TRBJ2-7; a possible D gene is TRBD1 (6 bases). This CDR3 comprises 11 residues. V was cut by 9 bases and J by 3 bases, with 9 bases left in between. CDR1 and CDR2 (germline): SNHLY, FYNNEI. CDR3 sequence reads: CASTGFYEQYF. CDR3 bases: TGTGCCAGTACAGGGTTCTACGAGCAGTACTTC. Looking up the rest from reference TRBV2 and TRBJ2-7 gives the full variable domain: EPEVTQTPSHQVTQMGQEVILRCVPISNHLYFYWYRQILGQKVEFLVSFYNNEISEKSEIFDDQFSVERPDGSNFTLKIRSTKLEDSAMYFCASTGFYEQYFGPGTRLTVT.

The chain employs TRBV6-1 and TRBJ1-3; D uncertain. V lost 3 bases and J lost 0, with 12 bases in between. The germline V gene has CDR1 MNHNS and CDR2 SASEGT. The CDR3 is 16 amino acids. The CDR3 region is CASSDPTRDSGNTIYF. As DNA, the CDR3 is TGTGCCAGCAGTGACCCCACCCGGGACTCTGGAAACACCATATATTTT.

V is TRBV28 and J is TRBJ1-5; tentative D call: TRBD1 (5 bases). The CDR3 has 15 amino acids. CDR1 MDHEN and CDR2 SYDVKM come from the germline V gene. Deletions cut 6 bases from V and 0 bases from J, with 12 bases between. CDR3 sequence (DNA): TGTGCCAGCAGCTTGGGTGGGGGTAGCAATCAGCCCCAGCATTTT. Its translation: CASSLGGGSNQPQHF.

This chain joins TRBV2 and TRBJ1-5; TRBD1 agrees at 9 bases. V lost 7 bases to trimming and J lost 3 bases; unmatched junction nucleotides: 10. CDR3 length: 16 residues. Germline V gene data show CDR1 as SNHLY and CDR2 as FYNNEI. Written as DNA, the CDR3 is TGTGCCAGCATTCGGGACAGGGACTATGACAATCAGCCCCAGCATTTT. This codes for CASIRDRDYDNQPQHF.

The CDR3 DNA is TGTGCCAGCAGACGGACTAGCGGGGGAGATACGCAGTATTTT. Protein: CASRRTSGGDTQYF. V gene TRBV27 combines with J gene TRBJ2-3, with TRBD2 matching over 13 bases. With 6 bases clipped from V and 5 bases from J, the junction kept 2 bases outside the gene matches. The CDR3 sequence is 14 residues long. The germline V gene encodes CDR1 MNHEY and CDR2 SMNVEV (reference sequence).

The chain couples TRBV4-3 to TRBJ2-3; 9 bases agree with TRBD2. V shed 0 bases and J 0 bases; nucleotides not matched to a gene: 7. CDR1 and CDR2 (germline): LGHNA, YSLEER. This CDR3 contains 18 residues. The DNA of the CDR3 is TGCGCCAGCAGCCAAGATTCTGGCCTAGCGGGGAGCACAGATACGCAGTATTTT. Protein: CASSQDSGLAGSTDTQYF.

The chain combines TRBV28 with TRBJ2-7, with 9 bases fitting TRBD1. This CDR3 region has 14 residues. The germline CDR1 and CDR2 sequences are MDHEN and SYDVKM. The J segment lost 3 bases and the V segment lost 6 bases, leaving 6 bases of the junction unmatched. The CDR3 region is CASRGGQGFYEQYF. The CDR3 bases are TGTGCCAGCAGGGGGGGACAGGGATTCTACGAGCAGTACTTC.

The chain combines TRBV5-1 with TRBJ2-6, with 10 nucleotides matching TRBD1. CDR3 length: 14 residues. CDR1 is SGHRS, CDR2 YFSETQ, per germline. J was trimmed by 12 bases and V by 4 bases; bases with no gene match: 7. The CDR3 nucleotides are TGCGCCAGCAGCCCACCGGGACAGGGGCCCGTCCTGACTTTC. Translation gives CASSPPGQGPVLTF.

The gene calls are TRBV5-1 and TRBJ1-1, with 11 bases identical to TRBD1. V gave up 2 bases and J gave up 7 bases; unmatched junction bases: 1. The CDR3 is made up of 13 amino acids. CDR1 SGHRS and CDR2 YFSETQ come from the germline V gene. The CDR3 DNA sequence: TGCGCCAGCAGCTTAGGGACAGGGGGTGAAGCTTTCTTT. This translates into CASSLGTGGEAFF.

V is TRBV9 and J is TRBJ2-1, with 9 positions matching TRBD2. The CDR3 runs 15 residues. The junction had 10 bases not matched to a gene; V was cut back by 4 bases and J by 8 bases. CDR1 and CDR2 (germline): SGDLS, YYNGEE. This CDR3 is CASSFPGLAFDEQFF. CDR3 in DNA: TGTGCCAGCAGCTTTCCGGGACTAGCTTTCGATGAGCAGTTCTTC.